This TCR beta chain was documented in a study of PD-L1 blockade in urothelial cancer. Indicated time point: pretreatment peripheral blood. Trimming at V came to 5 bases and at J to 2 bases, leaving 6 bases not matched to a gene. This CDR3 has 15 residues. Germline loops: CDR1 MNHNY, CDR2 SVGAGI (reference sequence). This clone has just a few counts. Measured with immunoSEQ multiplex PCR; TCRdb has only the in-frame clones, and not every one. The sample shows tens of thousands of clones, over 80% of them seen only once. The chain couples TRBV6-6 to TRBJ2-3; 8 bases are shared with TRBD1. The specimen comprised PBMCs, sampled around atezolizumab (anti-PD-L1) treatment. The TCR originated in a woman aged 70-85 years with urothelial cancer. CDR3 loop: CASSGRTGITDTQYF. The CDR3 DNA reads as TGTGCCAGCAGTGGACGGACAGGGATCACAGATACGCAGTATTTT.